This T cell receptor beta chain derives from a study of T cell changes during pregnancy in multiple sclerosis. The germline gives CDR1 SGHDN, CDR2 FVKESK. V lost 0 bases to trimming and J lost 6 bases, with 15 bases between them. The CDR3 is made up of 16 amino acids. The assay was immunoSEQ multiplex PCR, and TCRdb's table has in-frame clones only and misses some. The table has some 75,000 clones, about 95% seen once; the top ten hold 0.85% to 1.3%. The clonotype originates from a female donor with multiple sclerosis, enrolled in a pregnancy study. The chain employs TRBV14 and TRBJ2-1; the D gene is possibly TRBD1 (6 bases). Sequences were derived from peripheral blood, sampled in the second trimester of pregnancy. CDR3 amino acids: CASSQDFGLGANEQFF. Written as DNA, the CDR3 is TGTGCCAGCAGCCAAGATTTTGGCCTGGGGGCCAATGAGCAGTTCTTC.